The 27 T cell receptor beta chains below come from one sample, sequenced in a study of blood T cell repertoires in COVID-19. Produced via immunoSEQ multiplex PCR; TCRdb's table is partial and in-frame only. The sample holds more than 200,000 clones, roughly nine tenths seen once. The specimen was peripheral blood. These receptors all come from a woman between 45 and 60 years old with acute or convalescent COVID-19.

The chain joins TRBV24-1 to TRBJ2-5; D gene unclear. V was cut by 12 bases and J by 8 bases, with 6 bases left in between. The CDR3 length is 8 residues. The germline CDR1 and CDR2 sequences are KGHDR and SFDVKD. The CDR3 loop is CASRTQYF. CDR3 coding DNA: TGTGCCTCGAGAACCCAGTACTTC.

The CDR3 DNA is TGCGCCAGCAGCATCGGACAGTTGAACACTGAAGCTTTCTTT. Translation gives CASSIGQLNTEAFF. The chain is built from TRBV5-1 and TRBJ1-1; weak D call: TRBD1 (6 bases). CDR3 length equals 14 residues. V lost 4 bases to trimming and J lost 0 bases, with 10 bases between them. The germline CDR1 and CDR2 sequences are SGHRS and YFSETQ.

The V call is TRBV6-6, the J call TRBJ2-1; 9 nucleotides align to TRBD2. Germline trimming cut 0 bases from V and 8 bases from J; bases unmatched to any gene: 8. This CDR3 region has 16 residues. Germline values: CDR1 MNHNY, CDR2 SVGAGI (reference sequence). The CDR3 is CASSYSSSGRWDEQFF. CDR3 sequence (DNA): TGTGCCAGCAGTTACTCGAGCAGCGGGAGGTGGGATGAGCAGTTCTTC.

The chain links TRBV10-3 to TRBJ1-2, with unresolved D. CDR3 length equals 14 residues. CDR1 is ENHRY, CDR2 SYGVKD, per germline. Trimming cost V 0 bases and J 1 base, with 6 bases left between them. CDR3 bases: TGTGCCATCAGTGAGTCGGGCCTTAACTATGGCTACACCTTC. Its translation is CAISESGLNYGYTF.

J is TRBJ1-1 and V is TRBV6-2 or TRBV6-3, with a weak D call TRBD1 (5 bases). The CDR3 sequence is 15 residues long. CDR1 is MNHEY, CDR2 SVGEGT, per germline. With 0 bases removed from V and 6 bases from J, the gap between germline ends came to 14 bases. The chain's CDR3 is CASSYSTGRGAEAFF. The CDR3 bases are TGTGCCAGCAGTTACTCGACCGGGAGAGGGGCTGAAGCTTTCTTT.

The chain joins TRBV3-1 (or the pseudogene TRBV3-2) to TRBJ2-5, with D tentatively TRBD1 (5 bases). This CDR3 contains 14 residues. Trimming cost V 6 bases and J 7 bases, with 18 bases left between them. Germline V gene data show CDR1 as LGHDT and CDR2 as YNNKEL (reference sequence). The CDR3 DNA is TGTGCCAGCAGTTGGGGCATGCCTCCGGGGACCCAGTACTTC. It is translated as CASSWGMPPGTQYF.

V usage is TRBV27 and J usage is TRBJ1-3, with a tentative D call TRBD1 (6 bases). CDR3 length equals 14 residues. Germline V gene sequence: CDR1 MNHEY, CDR2 SMNVEV (reference sequence). V lost 3 bases and J 2 bases, leaving 8 bases between the germline ends. The CDR3 spells CASSFGGPGNTIYF. The CDR3 nucleotides read TGTGCCAGCAGTTTCGGGGGGCCTGGAAACACCATATATTTT.

This rearrangement joins TRBV9 to TRBJ2-2, with D possibly matching TRBD1 (5 bases). The V gene lost 4 bases and the J gene lost 7 bases, with 20 bases spanning the gap. The germline V gene encodes CDR1 SGDLS and CDR2 YYNGEE. The length of the CDR3 is 16 residues. The CDR3 loop reads CASSSLGRVLGGELFF. DNA of the CDR3: TGTGCCAGCAGCTCTCTCGGCAGGGTCCTCGGCGGGGAGCTGTTTTTT.

This clone was seen a single time. The gene calls are TRBV12-3 or TRBV12-4 and TRBJ2-7; D is undetermined. The CDR3 has 13 residues. V lost 6 bases, J lost 6 bases, and 15 bases lay in between. Written as DNA, the CDR3 is TGTGCCAGCAGATTCCTCGAGATTGGCGAGCAGTACTTC. The encoded protein is CASRFLEIGEQYF.

This clone was found many times. V is TRBV19 and J is TRBJ1-2; D might be TRBD1 (6 bases). Germline loops: CDR1 LNHDA, CDR2 SQIVND (reference sequence). CDR3 size: 13 residues. Between the trimmed V and J ends, which lost 6 bases and 7 bases, there was a span of 15 bases. The CDR3 coding sequence is TGTGCCAGTAGCACCACAGGGTTAAGTGGCTACACCTTC. Protein sequence: CASSTTGLSGYTF.

V and J are TRBV3-1 (or the pseudogene TRBV3-2) and TRBJ1-2; a possible D gene is TRBD1 (5 bases). V lost 1 base and J lost 4, with 13 bases in between. CDR3 length equals 15 residues. CDR1 and CDR2 (germline): LGHDT, YNNKEL (reference sequence). CDR3 loop: CASSQVAGHIYGYTF. The DNA of the CDR3 is TGTGCCAGCAGCCAAGTAGCAGGGCACATCTATGGCTACACCTTC.

The rearrangement joins TRBV18 to TRBJ1-3; the D is unclear. Germline V gene lookup returns CDR1 KGHSH and CDR2 LQKENI. CDR3 length: 14 residues. Trimming left V 8 bases short and J 0 bases short, with 11 bases between. CDR3 sequence reads: CASEPGYSGNTIYF. The CDR3 DNA reads as TGTGCCAGCGAACCGGGTTACTCTGGAAACACCATATATTTT.

The genes are TRBV19 and TRBJ1-2; tentatively, D is TRBD1 (5 bases). Germline lookup yields CDR1 LNHDA and CDR2 SQIVND (reference sequence). CDR3 length: 15 amino acids. Trimming pared 1 base from V and 4 bases from J, leaving 13 bases between. The CDR3 sequence is CASSIVAGLGYGYTF. CDR3 nucleotide sequence: TGTGCCAGTAGTATAGTGGCAGGGCTAGGCTATGGCTACACCTTC.

The V call is TRBV5-4, the J call TRBJ2-3; the match to TRBD2 covers 10 bases. Germline V lookup: CDR1 SGHNT, CDR2 YYREEE (reference sequence). The ends lost 1 base at V and 2 bases at J; junction bases unmatched: 7. The CDR3 totals 17 residues. The CDR3 region has the DNA TGTGCCAGCAGCTTGAGTCTCGGACTAGCGGTCACAGATACGCAGTATTTT. It is translated as CASSLSLGLAVTDTQYF.

The chain links TRBV10-3 to TRBJ2-1; 13 bases are shared with TRBD2. Germline CDR1 and CDR2: ENHRY and SYGVKD. V dropped 0 bases and J dropped 2; count of bases not matched to a gene: 10. CDR3 length equals 20 residues. CDR3 nucleotide sequence: TGTGCCATCAGTGAGTCACGGACTAGCGGGAGTCAGAAAGCCTACAATGAGCAGTTCTTC. Its protein product is CAISESRTSGSQKAYNEQFF.

V and J are TRBV7-4 and TRBJ2-7, with 13 bases that match TRBD2. V lost 5 bases and J lost 2; bases outside the gene matches: 12. The germline gives CDR1 SGHVT, CDR2 SQSDAQ. The CDR3 consists of 18 residues. The CDR3 region has the DNA TGTGCCAGCAGCCCGGGGACTAGCGGGACCGGGCGGCCCTACGAGCAGTACTTC. This encodes CASSPGTSGTGRPYEQYF.

The rearrangement joins TRBV18 to TRBJ2-1; 7 nucleotides line up with TRBD2. The CDR3 length is 14 residues. Germline trimming cut 5 bases from V and 6 bases from J; bases unmatched to any gene: 7. Germline V gives CDR1 KGHSH, CDR2 LQKENI. Here the CDR3 reads CASSLGWTSNEQFF. The CDR3 coding sequence is TGTGCCAGCTCATTGGGGTGGACTAGCAATGAGCAGTTCTTC. The full variable domain, completed using reference TRBV18 and TRBJ2-1, is NAGVMQNPRHLVRRRGQEARLRCSPMKGHSHVYWYRQLPEEGLKFMVYLQKENIIDESGMPKERFSAEFPKEGPSILRIQQVVRGDSAAYFCASSLGWTSNEQFFGPGTRLTVL.

The rearrangement links TRBV6-1 to TRBJ2-7; possibly TRBD1 for D (5 bases). This CDR3 contains 15 residues. The V gene's germline CDR1 is MNHNS and CDR2 SASEGT. Trimming removed 2 bases from V and 3 bases from J, with 14 bases in between. CDR3 region: CASSEYGQPFYEQYF. CDR3 nucleotide sequence: TGTGCCAGCAGTGAATACGGACAACCCTTCTACGAGCAGTACTTC.

The chain employs TRBV23-1 and TRBJ1-5; D is perhaps TRBD1 (5 bases). TRBV23-1 is assigned to the ORF class and has an uncertain function. The CDR3 has 13 amino acids. Trimming took 9 bases from V and 5 from J, leaving 14 bases between them. The CDR3 region is CARKQEKDQPQHF. Written as DNA, the CDR3 is TGCGCCAGAAAACAGGAAAAGGATCAGCCCCAGCATTTT.

The gene calls are TRBV7-2 and TRBJ2-4, with D possibly TRBD2 on 5 matching bases. V dropped 2 bases and J dropped 4 bases, with 12 bases sitting between them. Germline CDR1 reads SGHTA; CDR2 reads FQGNSA. The CDR3 length is 15 residues. The chain's CDR3 is CASSLRLASKNIQYF. The DNA of the CDR3 is TGTGCCAGCAGCTTAAGGTTAGCGTCGAAAAACATTCAGTACTTC. Filled out from reference TRBV7-2 and TRBJ2-4, the complete variable domain reads GAGVSQSPSNKVTEKGKDVELRCDPISGHTALYWYRQSLGQGLEFLIYFQGNSAPDKSGLPSDRFSAERTGGSVSTLTIQRTQQEDSAVYLCASSLRLASKNIQYFGAGTRLSVL.

The rearrangement joins TRBV6-2 or TRBV6-3 to TRBJ2-2; 8 bases line up with TRBD2. The germline V gene encodes CDR1 MNHEY and CDR2 SVGEGT. The CDR3 extends over 19 amino acids. The trim removed 2 bases at V and 4 bases at J, leaving 15 bases unmatched. Written as DNA, the CDR3 is TGTGCCAGCAGTTACCTCGGATATGCCAGCGGGGGAACCACCGGGGAGCTGTTTTTT. Protein sequence: CASSYLGYASGGTTGELFF.

The chain couples TRBV5-1 to TRBJ2-5, with 7 positions matching TRBD2. The germline gives CDR1 SGHRS, CDR2 YFSETQ. The length of the CDR3 is 16 residues. Losses at the gene ends were 4 bases for V and 0 bases for J; bases not matched to a gene: 9. The DNA for the CDR3 is TGCGCCAGCAGCCCGCACACACTAGCGAACCAAGAGACCCAGTACTTC. Amino acid sequence: CASSPHTLANQETQYF.

V and J are TRBV27 and TRBJ1-5, with D maybe TRBD1 (5 bases). V lost 5 bases and J 0 bases, leaving 8 bases between the germline ends. Per germline, CDR1 MNHEY and CDR2 SMNVEV (reference sequence). The CDR3 has 14 amino acids. The CDR3 loop is CASSDRNSNQPQHF. The CDR3 region has the DNA TGTGCCAGCAGTGACAGAAATAGCAATCAGCCCCAGCATTTT.

The rearrangement joins TRBV10-2 to TRBJ2-1; 11 bases agree with TRBD2. This CDR3 is 16 amino acids long. The trim removed 6 bases at V and 2 bases at J, leaving 6 bases unmatched. Per germline, CDR1 WSHSY and CDR2 SAAADI. CDR3 sequence reads: CASRDVAGGAYNEQFF. The CDR3 DNA sequence: TGCGCCAGCAGGGACGTAGCGGGAGGGGCCTACAATGAGCAGTTCTTC.

The chain links TRBV5-8 to TRBJ2-1; 10 bases are a match to TRBD2. J gave up 6 bases and V 0 bases, and 12 bases lay outside the gene matches. Looked up from germline, CDR1 is SGHTS and CDR2 is YDEGEE. The CDR3 covers 18 residues. The CDR3 spells CASSLAAGLAGEPNEQFF. CDR3 in DNA: TGTGCCAGCAGCTTGGCCGCCGGGCTAGCGGGAGAACCCAATGAGCAGTTCTTC.

The genes are TRBV12-3 or TRBV12-4 and TRBJ2-5; 8 bases fit TRBD2. Germline trimming cut 7 bases from V and 4 bases from J; bases unmatched to any gene: 5. The CDR3 runs to 13 residues. Here the CDR3 reads CASTSGLGETQYF. CDR3 DNA: TGTGCCAGCACTTCGGGACTAGGAGAGACCCAGTACTTC.

This chain joins TRBV7-6 and TRBJ1-1; D call uncertain. V was trimmed by 4 bases and J by 1 base, leaving 7 bases between them. From germline, CDR1 is SGHVS and CDR2 FNYEAQ. The CDR3 consists of 13 residues. The CDR3 protein is CASSSNRNTEAFF. The CDR3 nucleotides read TGTGCCAGCAGCTCGAACAGGAACACTGAAGCTTTCTTT.